This record concerns one T cell receptor (beta chain) sequence. TCRdb re-called the 5' RACE reads; every CDR3 protein appears as one record, without DNA. Here the sample table reports roughly 450,000 distinct CDR3 sequences. This sample stems from a study of T cells expressing NK-cell markers. This CDR3 has 15 amino acids. Germline lookup yields CDR1 SGDLS and CDR2 YYNGEE. The origin of this receptor is a woman aged 50 to 60 in good health. The chain couples TRBV9 to TRBJ2-5. The sample comprised blood T cells: a sorted CD56 or NKG2C T cell subset, CD4+ or CD8+ T cells, or bulk PBMC T cells (not recorded which). The chain's CDR3 is CASSPRAAYQETQYF. Full variable domain (missing parts from reference TRBV9 and TRBJ2-5): DSGVTQTPKHLITATGQRVTLRCSPRSGDLSVYWYQQSLDQGLQFLIQYYNGEERAKGNILERFSAQQFPDLHSELNLSSLELGDSALYFCASSPRAAYQETQYFGPGTRLLVL.